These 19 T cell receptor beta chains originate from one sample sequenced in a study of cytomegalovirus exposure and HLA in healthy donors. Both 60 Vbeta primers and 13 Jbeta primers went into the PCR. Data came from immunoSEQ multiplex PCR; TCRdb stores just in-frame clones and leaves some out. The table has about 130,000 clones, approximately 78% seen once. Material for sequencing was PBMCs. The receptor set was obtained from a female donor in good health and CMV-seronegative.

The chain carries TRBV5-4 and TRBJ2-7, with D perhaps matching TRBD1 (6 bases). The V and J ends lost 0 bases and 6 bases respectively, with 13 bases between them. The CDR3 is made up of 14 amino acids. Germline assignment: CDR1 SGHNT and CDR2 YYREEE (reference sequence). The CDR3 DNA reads TGTGCCAGCAGCTTGGCCAGGGAAGGGGGCGAGCAGTACTTC. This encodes CASSLAREGGEQYF.

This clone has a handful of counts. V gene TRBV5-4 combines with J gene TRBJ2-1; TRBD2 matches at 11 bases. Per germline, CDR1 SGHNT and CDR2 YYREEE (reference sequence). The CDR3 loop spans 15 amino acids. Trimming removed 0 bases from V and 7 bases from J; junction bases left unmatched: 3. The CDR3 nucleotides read TGTGCCAGCAGCTTGGTTTCTAGCGGGAGGAATGAGCAGTTCTTC. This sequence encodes CASSLVSSGRNEQFF.

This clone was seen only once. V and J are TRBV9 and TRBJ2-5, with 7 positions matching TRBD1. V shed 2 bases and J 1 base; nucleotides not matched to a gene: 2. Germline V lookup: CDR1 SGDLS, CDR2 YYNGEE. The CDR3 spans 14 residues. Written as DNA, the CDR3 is TGTGCCAGCAGCGTGGGACAGAGCCAAGAGACCCAGTACTTC. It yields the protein CASSVGQSQETQYF.

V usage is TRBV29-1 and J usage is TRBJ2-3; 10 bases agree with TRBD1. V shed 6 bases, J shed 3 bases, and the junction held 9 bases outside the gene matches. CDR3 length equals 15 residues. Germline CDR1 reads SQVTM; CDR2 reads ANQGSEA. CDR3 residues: CSVVRQGAQTDTQYF. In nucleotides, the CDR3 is TGCAGCGTCGTCCGACAGGGGGCGCAAACAGATACGCAGTATTTT.

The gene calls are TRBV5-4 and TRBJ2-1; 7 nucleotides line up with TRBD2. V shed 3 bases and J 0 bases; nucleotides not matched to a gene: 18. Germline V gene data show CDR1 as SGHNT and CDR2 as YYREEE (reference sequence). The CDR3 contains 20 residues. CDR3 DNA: TGTGCCAGCAGCTCTCGCGGGAGACTAGCTGACTTTAGCTCCTACAATGAGCAGTTCTTC. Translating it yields CASSSRGRLADFSSYNEQFF.

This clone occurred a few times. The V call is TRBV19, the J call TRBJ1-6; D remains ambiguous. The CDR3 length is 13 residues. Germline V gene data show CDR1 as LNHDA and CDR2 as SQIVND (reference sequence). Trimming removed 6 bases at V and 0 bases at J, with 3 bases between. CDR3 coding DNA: TGTGCCAGTAGGAGCTCCTATAATTCACCCCTCCACTTT. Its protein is CASRSSYNSPLHF.

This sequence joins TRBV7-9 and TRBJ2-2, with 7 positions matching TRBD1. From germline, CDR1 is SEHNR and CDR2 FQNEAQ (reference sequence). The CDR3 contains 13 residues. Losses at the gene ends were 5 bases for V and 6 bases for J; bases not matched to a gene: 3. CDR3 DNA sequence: TGTGCCAGCAGCCCAGGGGGTGCCGGGGAGCTGTTTTTT. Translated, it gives CASSPGGAGELFF.

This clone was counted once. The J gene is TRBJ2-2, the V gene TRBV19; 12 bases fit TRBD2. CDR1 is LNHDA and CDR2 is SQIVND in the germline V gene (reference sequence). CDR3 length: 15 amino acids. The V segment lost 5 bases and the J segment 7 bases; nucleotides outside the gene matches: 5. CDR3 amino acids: CASSPRTSGIGELFF. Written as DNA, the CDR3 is TGTGCCAGTAGTCCACGGACTAGCGGGATCGGGGAGCTGTTTTTT. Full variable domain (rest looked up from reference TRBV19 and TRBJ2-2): DGGITQSPKYLFRKEGQNVTLSCEQNLNHDAMYWYRQDPGQGLRLIYYSQIVNDFQKGDIAEGYSVSREKKESFPLTVTSAQKNPTAFYLCASSPRTSGIGELFFGEGSRLTVL.

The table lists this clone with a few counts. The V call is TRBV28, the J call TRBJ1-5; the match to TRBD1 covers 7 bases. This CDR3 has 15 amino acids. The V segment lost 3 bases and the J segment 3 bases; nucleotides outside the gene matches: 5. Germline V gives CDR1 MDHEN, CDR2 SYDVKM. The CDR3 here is CASSFGDSNNQPQHF. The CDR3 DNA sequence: TGTGCCAGCAGTTTTGGGGACAGTAACAATCAGCCCCAGCATTTT.

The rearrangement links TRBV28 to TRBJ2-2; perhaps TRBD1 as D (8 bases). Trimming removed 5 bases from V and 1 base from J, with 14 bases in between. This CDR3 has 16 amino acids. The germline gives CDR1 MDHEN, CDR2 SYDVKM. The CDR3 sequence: CASSHRGGQNTGELFF. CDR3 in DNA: TGTGCCAGCAGTCACAGGGGGGGACAGAACACCGGGGAGCTGTTTTTT.

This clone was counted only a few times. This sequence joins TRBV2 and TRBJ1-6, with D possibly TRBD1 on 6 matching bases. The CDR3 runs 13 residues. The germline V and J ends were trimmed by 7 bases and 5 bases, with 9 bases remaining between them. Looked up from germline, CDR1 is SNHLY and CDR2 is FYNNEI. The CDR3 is CASNREHNSPLHF. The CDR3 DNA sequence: TGTGCCAGCAACAGGGAACATAATTCACCCCTCCACTTT.

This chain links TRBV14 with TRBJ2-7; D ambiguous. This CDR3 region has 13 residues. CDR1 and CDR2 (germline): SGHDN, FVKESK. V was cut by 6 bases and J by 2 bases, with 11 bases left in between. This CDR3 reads CASSPLKPYEQYF. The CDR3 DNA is TGTGCCAGCAGTCCACTAAAGCCCTACGAGCAGTACTTC.

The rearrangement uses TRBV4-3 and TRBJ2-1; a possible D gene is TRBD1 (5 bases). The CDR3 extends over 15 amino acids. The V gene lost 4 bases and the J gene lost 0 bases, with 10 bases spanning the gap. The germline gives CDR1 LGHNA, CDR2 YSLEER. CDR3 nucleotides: TGCGCCAGCAGCCGAGCAGGGAACTCCTACAATGAGCAGTTCTTC. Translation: CASSRAGNSYNEQFF.

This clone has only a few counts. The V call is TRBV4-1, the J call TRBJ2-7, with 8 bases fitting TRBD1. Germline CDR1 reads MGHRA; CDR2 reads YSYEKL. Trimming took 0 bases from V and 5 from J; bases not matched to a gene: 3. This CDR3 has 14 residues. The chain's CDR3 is CASSQDRGPDEQYF. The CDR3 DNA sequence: TGCGCCAGCAGCCAAGACAGGGGGCCTGACGAGCAGTACTTC.

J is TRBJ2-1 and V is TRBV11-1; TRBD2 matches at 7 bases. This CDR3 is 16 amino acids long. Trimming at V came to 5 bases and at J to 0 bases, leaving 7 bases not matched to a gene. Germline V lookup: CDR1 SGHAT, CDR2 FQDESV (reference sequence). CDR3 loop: CASSPWIAGSYNEQFF. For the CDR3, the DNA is TGTGCCAGCAGCCCCTGGATAGCGGGCTCCTACAATGAGCAGTTCTTC.

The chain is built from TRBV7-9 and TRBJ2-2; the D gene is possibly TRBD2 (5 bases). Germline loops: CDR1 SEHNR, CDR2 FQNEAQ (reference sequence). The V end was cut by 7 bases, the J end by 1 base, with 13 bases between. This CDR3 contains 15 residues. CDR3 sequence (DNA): TGTGCCAGCACGGGTAACGGGGAGAACACCGGGGAGCTGTTTTTT. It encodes CASTGNGENTGELFF.

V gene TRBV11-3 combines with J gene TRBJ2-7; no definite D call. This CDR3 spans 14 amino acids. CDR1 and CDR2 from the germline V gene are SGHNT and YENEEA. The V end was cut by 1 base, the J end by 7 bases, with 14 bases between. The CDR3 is CASSLVNTASEQYF. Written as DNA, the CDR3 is TGTGCCAGCAGCTTAGTCAACACCGCCTCGGAGCAGTACTTC. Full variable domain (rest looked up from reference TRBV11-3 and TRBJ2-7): EAGVVQSPRYKIIEKKQPVAFWCNPISGHNTLYWYLQNLGQGPELLIRYENEEAVDDSQLPKDRFSAERLKGVDSTLKIQPAELGDSAVYLCASSLVNTASEQYFGPGTRLTVT.

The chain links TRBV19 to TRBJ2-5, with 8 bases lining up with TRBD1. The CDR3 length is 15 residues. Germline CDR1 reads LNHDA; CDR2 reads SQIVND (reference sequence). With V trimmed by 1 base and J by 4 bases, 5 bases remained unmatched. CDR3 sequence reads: CASSIGRTGRETQYF. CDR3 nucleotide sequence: TGTGCCAGTAGTATAGGAAGGACAGGGCGAGAGACCCAGTACTTC.

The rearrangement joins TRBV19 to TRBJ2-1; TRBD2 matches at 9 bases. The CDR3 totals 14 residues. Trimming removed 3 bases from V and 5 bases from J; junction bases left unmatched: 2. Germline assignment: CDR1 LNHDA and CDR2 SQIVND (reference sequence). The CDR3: CASSMLAGNNEQFF. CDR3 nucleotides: TGTGCCAGTAGTATGCTAGCGGGAAACAATGAGCAGTTCTTC.